Here is one T cell receptor beta chain with its context. This clonotype appeared many times. Its recognized antigen is unknown. The sample holds no much larger clone one base away, and base qualities are not on file. The entry originates in a study of regulatory T cells in long-lasting Graves disease (dated by TCRdb to the early 2020s). With respect to the entire study: Newly diagnosed Graves' disease patients had taken antithyroid drugs for less than 3 months. Patients with persistent Graves' disease were compared with patients with newly diagnosed Graves' disease using TCR sequencing and RNA sequencing of peripheral blood. The study took place in China and was registered as a clinical trial. A total of 35 or so samples were covered by TCR sequencing, comprising around 13 persistent and around 20 newly diagnosed Graves' disease patients.

The meaning of the sample's time point label: newly diagnosed GD, antithyroid drugs for less than 3 months. For both TCR sequencing and RNA sequencing, RNA was extracted from PBMCs using TRIzol. The diagnosis of Graves' disease followed American Thyroid Association guidelines. Patients were recruited from an endocrinology department in Xi'an, China. From each patient, around 9 milliliters of peripheral blood was collected into an EDTA anticoagulant tube. Ficoll Paque Plus density gradient separation was used to isolate PBMCs, and no further T cell sorting was done. RNA quality was checked with an Agilent 2100 Bioanalyzer and agarose gel, and concentration with a NanoDrop 2000. The library was made by multiplex PCR. Reads for this sample came from an Illumina HiSeq 4000. iRepertoire HTBI primers and Arm-PCR amplification of CDR3 regions were used to construct TCR beta libraries. Gel purification was performed on PCR products prior to sequencing. The authors' analysis ran thus. A total of fewer than 70 TRBV and 14 TRBJ segments were identified across samples and were used for gene usage analysis of CDR3 amino acid clonotypes. COPE and FqMerger were used to merge filtered high-quality paired reads into contigs. BLAST was used to align contigs to IMGT TRBV, TRBD and TRBJ reference genes, with CDR3 defined following IMGT. Highly expanded clones were defined as clonotypes with a frequency above 0.1%. Shannon entropy was used to measure repertoire diversity, and the Gini coefficient was used to measure V-J evenness. Public clonotypes were defined as clonotypes shared by more than one individual. Using fastp at Q25 and MiXCR, TCRdb reprocessed the public reads and kept productive beta chains. Records with the same CDR3 protein are collapsed into one entry carrying the most frequent genes and DNA. TCRdb, not the original authors, processed these V and J calls. The sample records approximately 470,000 distinct CDR3 sequences, 16% of which are singletons. The ten largest clones capture 12% of the sample.

Spanning cysteine to phenylalanine, the CDR3 consists of 15 amino acids. Only the CDR3 DNA stays, 45 bases, in frame from base 1. V has 4 bases trimmed and J has 3 bases trimmed; junction bases matching no gene number 1. CDR1 is given as MNHEY and CDR2 as SMNVEV, both from the germline V gene (reference sequence). What the work shows at the level of the full study, not this receptor alone: Only the TCR beta chain was sequenced and analyzed. Patients with persistent disease shared more public clonotypes (approximately 2,500) than newly diagnosed patients did (around 980). TRBV28, TRBJ1-2 and TRBJ2-5 were preferentially used in persistent disease, while TRBV20-1 and TRBJ2-1 were favored in newly diagnosed disease. The authors noted that the small sample size was a limitation that may lower accuracy. The study examined only peripheral blood because the primary lesion, thyroid tissue, could not be accessed. Lower TCR Shannon entropy and fewer highly expanded clones were observed in persistent Graves' disease patients than in newly diagnosed patients, which suggested clonal expansion.

The same sample was also used in a study of T cells in Graves' hyperthyroidism and ophthalmopathy. As that second paper reports: Graves' hyperthyroidism was defined as stable when no progression to ophthalmopathy occurred over 18 months of follow-up. Hyperthyroidism patients were newly diagnosed, with disease duration under 2 months, and aged 18 to 65 years. Any patient with an uncontrolled infection, another autoimmune disease, pregnancy or lactation was excluded. Diagnoses relied on clinical symptoms, serum thyroxine and TRAb, thyroid ultrasound and orbital computed tomography. The first round of RT-PCR for the TCR CDR3 was performed with the HTBI primer set and the Qiagen OneStep RT-PCR kit. Most expanded thyroid clonotypes (frequency above 0.001) were also detected in blood, a finding suggesting that blood repertoires may reflect thyroid immune responses. A model built on a 13 V-J signature distinguished ophthalmopathy from stable hyperthyroidism, reaching around 88% sensitivity and around 81% specificity in cross-validation and 80%/75% in testing. In validation, the model predicted progression to ophthalmopathy with 55% to 71% sensitivity and approximately 72% specificity, a median of approximately 6.7 months before onset. To identify distinguishing TCR V-J signatures, a discovery cohort of 90 to 100 patients was used, comprising 40 to 45 with Graves' ophthalmopathy and 57 with stable Graves' hyperthyroidism. Prospective prediction of ophthalmopathy was tested in an independent validation cohort consisting of fewer than 20 hyperthyroidism patients and around 16 patients who later progressed to ophthalmopathy. The 90 to 100 discovery patients were randomly divided into training and test sets at a 7:3 ratio. In about six Graves' hyperthyroidism patients, the study also compared T-cell repertoires from thyroid tissue with T-cell repertoires from blood. Once sampling was done, hyperthyroidism patients were given methimazole at a starting dose of 30 mg daily, whereas ophthalmopathy patients were given high-dose intravenous methylprednisolone. Libraries were constructed in a second round of multiplex PCR, after which size selection and purification were carried out. The libraries were sequenced on an Illumina HiSeq2000 using paired-end 100 bp reads. SOAPnuke was used to process the raw data, throwing out any read that contained adapters or uncalled bases, had a mean Phred below 15, or lacked an exact constant-primer or identifier match. High-quality paired reads were merged using COPE v1.2.5, and each unique nucleotide sequence was defined as a clonotype. MiTCR v1.1 was used to align the clonotypes against IMGT TRBV, TRBD and TRBJ reference segments. Analysis was restricted to V-J combinations with a frequency above 0.0001, which covered about 99% of repertoires. The TCS score was defined as F50 (clonal expansion) divided by E x V (chaos), with BLOSUM62-based TCRdist calculated between CDR3 peptides within each V-J. Welch's t-statistics and random forest reduced roughly 530 V-J features to 13, which were used in a naive Bayes classifier (R e1071). Sample size was not statistically predetermined, and investigators were not blinded to group allocation. The paper describes TCR Vbeta CDR3 sequencing of 140 or so peripheral blood samples, made up of about 41 ophthalmopathy patients, 70 to 75 hyperthyroidism patients and 17 progressor patients.

The clonotype comes from a man aged 35-49 years with Graves disease. Donor details come from another sample of the same person, matched by shared clones. The chain employs TRBV27 and TRBJ2-1; the junction holds 12 bases that match TRBD2. The specimen comprised peripheral blood mononuclear cells (PBMCs), sampled at new diagnosis, from a patient treated with antithyroid drugs. Here is the DNA: TGTGCCAGCAGTTGGGGACTAGCGGGCTACAATGAGCAGTTCTTC. Translated, it reads CASSWGLAGYNEQFF.